This TCR beta chain appears in the sequencing data of a study of T cells after yellow fever vaccination. The study made its TCR cDNA through 5'RACE template switching. That step introduced a universal primer site along with UMIs. Each CDR3 protein is one row after TCRdb ran MiXCR on the 5' RACE reads. The sample has 300,000 to 350,000 distinct CDR3 sequences; 7% to 9% are singletons. This clonotype was recorded a few times. CDR3 length equals 15 residues. Germline lookup yields CDR1 SEHNR and CDR2 FQNEAQ (reference sequence). With 5 bases clipped from V and 4 bases from J, the junction kept 9 bases outside the gene matches.

V gene TRBV7-9 combines with J gene TRBJ2-3, with 7 bases lining up with TRBD1. The sample in question was PBMCs, obtained more than 35 days after the first yellow fever vaccination. The sequence derives from a young man who received the YFV17D yellow fever vaccine. The CDR3 DNA follows: TGTGCCAGCAGCCCCCGGACAGGTATTGCAGATACGCAGTATTTT. Its translation: CASSPRTGIADTQYF. Drawing the rest from reference TRBV7-9 and TRBJ2-3, the complete variable domain is DTGVSQNPRHKITKRGQNVTFRCDPISEHNRLYWYRQTLGQGPEFLTYFQNEAQLEKSRLLSDRFSAERPKGSFSTLEIQRTEQGDSAMYLCASSPRTGIADTQYFGPGTRLTVL.